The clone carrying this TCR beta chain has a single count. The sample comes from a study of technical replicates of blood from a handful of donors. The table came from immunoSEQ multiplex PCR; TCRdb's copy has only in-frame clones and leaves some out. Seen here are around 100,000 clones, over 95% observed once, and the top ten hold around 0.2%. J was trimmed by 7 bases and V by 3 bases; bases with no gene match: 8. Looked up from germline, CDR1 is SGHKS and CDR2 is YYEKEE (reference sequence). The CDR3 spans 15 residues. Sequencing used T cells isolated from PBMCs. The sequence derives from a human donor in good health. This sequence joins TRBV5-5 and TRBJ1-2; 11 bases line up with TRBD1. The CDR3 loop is CASSSPRTGGFGYTF. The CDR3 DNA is TGTGCCAGCAGCTCCCCGAGGACAGGGGGCTTTGGCTACACCTTC.